This T cell receptor beta chain was observed in a study of T-cell reconstitution after alpha-beta-depleted transplantation in children. Study-level points and caveats: The study reportedly traced alpha-beta T cells about two months after transplant to several hundred expanded graft clones. Surviving recipient T cells and intrathymic progenitors accounted for some patients' high TCRbeta diversity at day 60. By one year post-transplant, T-cell counts and diversity largely arose from T cells that were newly produced.

This CDR3 contains 14 residues. CDR1 is SGHRS and CDR2 is YFSETQ in the germline V gene. Trimming took off 4 bases at V and 2 bases at J, with 12 bases between the two ends. This clonotype was picked up a small number of times. What it binds is unknown. The TCRbeta library was prepared with unique molecular identifiers. One entry per CDR3 protein, called by TCRdb with MiXCR from the PCR reads. The sample includes around 450,000 distinct CDR3 sequences, 10% to 13% seen only once; the top ten take roughly 2.1%. The receptor's source is a child aged 2 to 15 with inherited bone marrow failure, due to receive a stem cell transplant. V gene TRBV5-1 combines with J gene TRBJ1-1; a possible D gene is TRBD1 (5 bases). The input for sequencing was PBMCs, taken before TCRalphabeta/CD19-depleted stem cell transplant. DNA of the CDR3: TGCGCCAGCAGCCGGGGCAGTCGAAACACTGAAGCTTTCTTT. Its protein product is CASSRGSRNTEAFF.